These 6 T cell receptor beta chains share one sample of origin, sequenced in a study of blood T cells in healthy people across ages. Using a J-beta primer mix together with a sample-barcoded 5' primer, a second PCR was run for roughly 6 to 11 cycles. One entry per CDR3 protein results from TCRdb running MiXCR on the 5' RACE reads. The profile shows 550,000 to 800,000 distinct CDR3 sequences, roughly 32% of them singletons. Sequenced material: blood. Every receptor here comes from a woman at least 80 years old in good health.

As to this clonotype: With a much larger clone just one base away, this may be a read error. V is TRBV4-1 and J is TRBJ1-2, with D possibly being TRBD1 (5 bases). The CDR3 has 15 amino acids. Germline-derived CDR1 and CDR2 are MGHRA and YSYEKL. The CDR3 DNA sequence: TGCGCCAGCAGCCAAGGGACACTAGGAATGGATGGCCACACCTTC. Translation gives CASSQGTLGMDGHTF.

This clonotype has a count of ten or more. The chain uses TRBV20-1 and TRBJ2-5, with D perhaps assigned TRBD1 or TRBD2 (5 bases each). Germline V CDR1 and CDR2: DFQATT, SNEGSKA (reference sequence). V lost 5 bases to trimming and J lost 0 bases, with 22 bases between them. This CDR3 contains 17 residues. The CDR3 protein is CSADRSRDPGYQETQYF. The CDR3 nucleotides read TGCAGTGCTGATAGGTCTCGGGACCCCGGGTACCAAGAGACCCAGTACTTC.

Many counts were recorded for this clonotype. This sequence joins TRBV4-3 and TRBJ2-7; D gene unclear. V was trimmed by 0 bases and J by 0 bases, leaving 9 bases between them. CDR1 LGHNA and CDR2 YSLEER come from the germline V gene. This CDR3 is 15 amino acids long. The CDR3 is CASSQEARFSYEQYF. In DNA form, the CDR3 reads TGCGCCAGCAGCCAAGAGGCTCGTTTCTCCTACGAGCAGTACTTC.

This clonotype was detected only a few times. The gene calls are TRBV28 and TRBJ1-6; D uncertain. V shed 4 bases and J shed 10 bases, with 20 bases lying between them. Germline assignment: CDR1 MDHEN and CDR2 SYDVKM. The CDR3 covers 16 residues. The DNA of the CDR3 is TGTGCCAGCAGTTCAGTTCGGGTATTTCCTACCTCACCCCTCCACTTT. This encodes CASSSVRVFPTSPLHF.

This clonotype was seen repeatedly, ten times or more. CDR3 sequence reads: CASSQQSDEQFF. The CDR3 coding sequence is TGTGCCAGCAGCCAACAGAGCGATGAGCAGTTCTTC. The V gene is TRBV7-2, the J gene TRBJ2-1; D ambiguous. V was cut by 5 bases and J by 8 bases, with 10 bases left in between. This CDR3 is 12 amino acids long. Germline CDR1 SGHTA, CDR2 FQGNSA.

CDR3 amino acids: CASSYVTGNSPLHF. The CDR3 DNA reads TGTGCCAGCAGTTACGTTACCGGCAATTCACCCCTCCACTTT. V gene TRBV6-2 or TRBV6-3 combines with J gene TRBJ1-6, with D unresolved. CDR3 length equals 14 residues. The germline CDR1 and CDR2 sequences are MNHEY and SVGEGT. Deletions cut 2 bases from V and 7 bases from J, with 9 bases between.